This TCR beta chain came from a study of low-dose radiotherapy and immunotherapy resistance in tumors. On the study more broadly: Fractions of 1 Gy went to Cohort 2 every two weeks, for 13 Gy over 26 weeks. Cyclophosphamide went in intravenously at 200 mg/m2 every two weeks, one day before radiation and immunotherapy. Patients received 300 mg of oral aspirin each day across four cycles, commencing on cycle 1 day 1.

Many counts were recorded for this clonotype. Alpha and beta chains were covered, as first-strand cDNA relied on TRAV- and TRBV-specific primers. For amplifying TCRs, the PCR ran for 20 to 25 cycles with Phusion, which was used together with a constant-region primer and the adapter on the V primers. In TCRdb, the reads were re-called with MiXCR into one record per CDR3 protein. The sample carries 65,000 to 95,000 distinct CDR3 sequences, under 20% recorded once. Time point: after trial treatment. Treatment meaning: LDRT plus nivolumab, ipilimumab, low-dose cyclophosphamide and aspirin (RACIN trial). The sample in question was PBMCs, obtained after low-dose radiotherapy plus immunotherapy. This TCR came from a male donor with prostate cancer.

The CDR3 loop is CASSFVSGGVEETQYF. CDR3 bases: TGTGCCAGCAGTTTTGTTAGCGGAGGGGTAGAGGAGACCCAGTACTTC. The chain combines TRBV28 with TRBJ2-5; D may be TRBD2 (6 bases). Germline CDR1 reads MDHEN; CDR2 reads SYDVKM. V was clipped by 3 bases and J by 5 bases, with 19 bases between them. CDR3 length: 16 amino acids.